A single sample gave rise to the 27 T cell receptor beta chains below, sequenced in a study of T cells in Graves' hyperthyroidism and ophthalmopathy. Amplification yielded TCR beta CDR3 regions, with RNA transcripts as the source. The TCR CDR3 first-round RT-PCR relied on the HTBI primer set. TCRdb called the multiplex PCR reads again in MiXCR, with one record for every CDR3 protein. The sample lists under 250,000 distinct CDR3 sequences, roughly 17% occurring once. Material for sequencing was blood. Source of these receptors: a woman in her forties or fifties with Graves' hyperthyroidism.

This clonotype appeared many times. J is TRBJ2-1 and V is TRBV9; 9 bases match TRBD2. The V segment lost 3 bases and the J segment 2 bases; nucleotides outside the gene matches: 12. The germline gives CDR1 SGDLS, CDR2 YYNGEE. The length of the CDR3 is 18 residues. The CDR3 coding sequence is TGTGCCAGCAGCGAGCGAGGGTCTAGCGGGATAACCTACAATGAGCAGTTCTTC. It codes for CASSERGSSGITYNEQFF.

The chain employs TRBV27 and TRBJ1-3; D unresolved. This CDR3 contains 14 residues. The V gene's germline CDR1 is MNHEY and CDR2 SMNVEV (reference sequence). Between the trimmed V and J ends, which lost 5 bases and 4 bases, there was a span of 12 bases. The CDR3 region has the DNA TGTGCCAGCAGTCCATCACAAATCGGAAACACCATATATTTT. Amino acid sequence: CASSPSQIGNTIYF.

The sample holds many counts of this clonotype. The chain links TRBV7-9 to TRBJ2-5; 8 bases align to TRBD2. Losses at the gene ends were 4 bases for V and 4 bases for J; bases not matched to a gene: 8. From germline, CDR1 is SEHNR and CDR2 FQNEAQ (reference sequence). The CDR3 runs 15 residues. The CDR3 loop is CASSSAGGWTETQYF. For the CDR3, the DNA is TGTGCCAGCAGCTCCGCGGGAGGATGGACAGAGACCCAGTACTTC.

V is TRBV5-1 and J is TRBJ2-5, with D hard to call. V was shortened by 1 base and J by 4 bases, with 5 bases between the two germline ends. This CDR3 is 12 amino acids long. CDR1 and CDR2 (germline): SGHRS, YFSETQ. The CDR3, as DNA: TGCGCCAGCAGCTTGCCTGGAGAGACCCAGTACTTC. It is translated as CASSLPGETQYF.

The chain uses TRBV19 and TRBJ1-2; 10 bases align to TRBD1. The V segment lost 4 bases and the J segment 4 bases; nucleotides outside the gene matches: 6. The CDR3 totals 15 residues. Germline CDR1 reads LNHDA; CDR2 reads SQIVND (reference sequence). In DNA form, the CDR3 reads TGTGCCAGTAGTAATCCGGGACAGGGGAGCTATGGCTACACCTTC. Protein product: CASSNPGQGSYGYTF. The complete variable domain, with remaining parts taken from reference TRBV19 and TRBJ1-2, reads DGGITQSPKYLFRKEGQNVTLSCEQNLNHDAMYWYRQDPGQGLRLIYYSQIVNDFQKGDIAEGYSVSREKKESFPLTVTSAQKNPTAFYLCASSNPGQGSYGYTFGSGTRLTVV.

This clonotype showed up many times. The CDR3 loop is CSAKQGTRDQPQHF. CDR3 nucleotide sequence: TGCAGTGCTAAGCAGGGGACAAGGGATCAGCCCCAGCATTTT. The chain recombines TRBV20-1 with TRBJ1-5, with D possibly TRBD1 on 6 matching bases. This CDR3 has 14 residues. V lost 4 bases, J lost 5 bases, and 15 bases lay in between. Germline CDR1 DFQATT, CDR2 SNEGSKA (reference sequence).

A word on this clonotype: A much bigger clone sits one base away, suggesting this may be a read error. This rearrangement joins TRBV7-8 to TRBJ2-1; D might be TRBD2 (6 bases). CDR3 size: 16 residues. Germline V CDR1 and CDR2: SGHVS, FQNEAQ. The CDR3 DNA is TGTGCCAGCAGCTTAGACAACGGGGGATCCTACAATGAGCAGCTCTTC. Translated, it gives CASSLDNGGSYNEQLF.

The sample holds a few counts of this clonotype. CDR3 region: CASREGAIQYF. The CDR3 DNA sequence: TGTGCCAGCAGGGAGGGGGCGATTCAGTACTTC. The chain links TRBV6-1 to TRBJ2-4; TRBD1 is a possible D gene (7 bases). This CDR3 comprises 11 residues. The germline gives CDR1 MNHNS, CDR2 SASEGT. V lost 6 bases, J lost 10 bases, and 10 bases lay in between.

CDR3 in amino acids: CSARDLWTSGSLSSYEQYF. CDR3 nucleotides: TGCAGTGCTAGAGACCTATGGACTAGCGGGAGCTTAAGCTCCTACGAGCAGTACTTC. The chain combines TRBV20-1 with TRBJ2-7; 13 positions agree with TRBD2. J lost 0 bases, V lost 0 bases, and 11 bases had no gene match. The CDR3 has 19 residues. From germline, CDR1 is DFQATT and CDR2 SNEGSKA (reference sequence).

This clonotype appeared a few times. A read error may be the cause here, since a much bigger clone is one base away. The chain recombines TRBV24-1 with TRBJ2-1; tentatively, D is TRBD1 (6 bases). Germline CDR1 and CDR2: KGHDR and SFDVKD. The CDR3 has 15 amino acids. The DNA for the CDR3 is TGTACCACCAGTGATCCGAAGACAGGAAACAATGAGCAGTTCTTC. This codes for CTTSDPKTGNNEQFF.

The sample holds many counts of this clonotype. In nucleotides, the CDR3 is TGTGCCATCAGTCGAGAGGGAGAGACCCAGTACTTC. As protein: CAISREGETQYF. This chain connects TRBV10-3 to TRBJ2-5, with TRBD2 as a possible D gene (5 bases). The germline V and J ends were trimmed by 5 bases and 4 bases, with 8 bases remaining between them. Germline values: CDR1 ENHRY, CDR2 SYGVKD. This CDR3 comprises 12 residues.

This clonotype was counted once. The V gene is TRBV24-1, the J gene TRBJ2-1; 12 bases are a match to TRBD2. The V gene's germline CDR1 is KGHDR and CDR2 SFDVKD. The CDR3 extends over 18 amino acids. V was pared by 3 bases and J by 4 bases, with 9 bases of the junction left unmatched. In nucleotides, the CDR3 is TGTGCCACCAGTGATCCGAGGACTAGCGGGAAGTTTTACAATGAGCAGTTCTTC. It specifies CATSDPRTSGKFYNEQFF.

J is TRBJ2-1 and V is TRBV9, with TRBD2 matching over 13 bases. CDR1 is SGDLS, CDR2 YYNGEE, per germline. J gave up 2 bases and V 1 base, and 6 bases lay outside the gene matches. The CDR3 length is 18 residues. This chain's CDR3 is CASSVRSGTSGTYNEQFF. The CDR3 bases are TGTGCCAGCAGCGTACGATCCGGGACTAGCGGGACCTACAATGAGCAGTTCTTC.

The J gene is TRBJ1-3, the V gene TRBV6-5; D is possibly TRBD1 (6 bases). Deletions cut 2 bases from V and 1 base from J, with 12 bases between. The CDR3 is made up of 16 amino acids. Germline lookup yields CDR1 MNHEY and CDR2 SVGAGI. CDR3 DNA: TGTGCCAGCAGTTACATTACAGGGATATCTGGAAACACCATATATTTT. Protein sequence: CASSYITGISGNTIYF.

A few counts support this clonotype. This chain links TRBV10-2 with TRBJ2-2, with 7 bases aligning to TRBD1. Germline-derived CDR1 and CDR2 are WSHSY and SAAADI. The CDR3 consists of 16 residues. V shed 3 bases and J 2 bases; nucleotides not matched to a gene: 6. Here the CDR3 reads CASSETDRFNTGELFF. The CDR3 DNA reads TGCGCCAGCAGTGAAACGGACAGGTTCAACACCGGGGAGCTGTTTTTT.

The rearrangement links TRBV20-1 to TRBJ2-6; TRBD1 aligns across 7 bases. This CDR3 has 14 residues. The germline V gene has CDR1 DFQATT and CDR2 SNEGSKA (reference sequence). The trim removed 6 bases at V and 1 base at J, leaving 3 bases unmatched. CDR3 coding DNA: TGCAGTGCCCGGGACAGTTCTGGGGCCAACGTCCTGACTTTC. It specifies CSARDSSGANVLTF.

This clonotype was detected a few times. The chain carries TRBV27 and TRBJ2-7; 7 nucleotides agree with TRBD1. This CDR3 comprises 14 residues. Trimming cost V 3 bases and J 6 bases; bases outside gene matches: 8. Germline CDR1 MNHEY, CDR2 SMNVEV (reference sequence). CDR3 sequence: CASSLRQGFSEQYF. Here the CDR3 DNA reads TGTGCCAGCAGTTTGCGACAGGGTTTCTCCGAGCAGTACTTC.

This clonotype was seen at least ten times. The chain combines TRBV6-1 with TRBJ1-5; TRBD1 matches 9 bases. The germline CDR1 and CDR2 sequences are MNHNS and SASEGT. V was pared by 3 bases and J by 5 bases, with 11 bases of the junction left unmatched. The CDR3 extends over 17 amino acids. The CDR3 DNA sequence: TGTGCCAGCAGTGACGACGGGACAGGGAGAACGGATCAGCCCCAGCATTTT. Encoded protein: CASSDDGTGRTDQPQHF.

This chain connects TRBV9 to TRBJ2-5, with 12 bases aligning to TRBD2. The V segment lost 3 bases and the J segment 4 bases; nucleotides outside the gene matches: 1. This CDR3 has 14 amino acids. Germline V gene data show CDR1 as SGDLS and CDR2 as YYNGEE. CDR3 residues: CASSETSGRETQYF. The CDR3, as DNA: TGTGCCAGCAGCGAGACTAGCGGGAGAGAGACCCAGTACTTC.

V and J are TRBV5-4 and TRBJ1-2; 9 positions match TRBD1. This CDR3 contains 14 residues. V gave up 4 bases and J gave up 0 bases; unmatched junction bases: 1. Germline CDR1 and CDR2: SGHNT and YYREEE (reference sequence). The CDR3 sequence is CASSRDRANYGYTF. The CDR3 bases are TGTGCCAGCAGCCGGGACAGGGCTAACTATGGCTACACCTTC.

This clonotype turned up a few times. V is TRBV20-1 and J is TRBJ2-5; TRBD1 agrees at 8 bases. Losses at the gene ends were 6 bases for V and 1 base for J; bases not matched to a gene: 7. In germline, CDR1 is DFQATT, CDR2 SNEGSKA (reference sequence). This CDR3 region has 14 residues. In DNA, the CDR3 is TGCAGTGCCAGGACAGGGATCTTCCAAGAGACCCAGTACTTC. The encoded protein is CSARTGIFQETQYF.

This clonotype was counted at least ten times. The chain is built from TRBV28 and TRBJ2-5; 8 nucleotides line up with TRBD1. The J segment lost 5 bases and the V segment lost 2 bases, leaving 4 bases of the junction unmatched. Germline V gene data show CDR1 as MDHEN and CDR2 as SYDVKM. This CDR3 contains 14 residues. CDR3: CASSLRQGFETQYF. In DNA, the CDR3 is TGTGCCAGCAGTTTAAGACAGGGGTTTGAGACCCAGTACTTC.

This clonotype was counted between two and nine times. The chain uses TRBV30 and TRBJ2-3; TRBD1 agrees at 10 bases. Germline lookup yields CDR1 GTSNPN and CDR2 SVGIG (reference sequence). The ends lost 6 bases at V and 6 bases at J; junction bases unmatched: 9. The CDR3 contains 14 residues. The CDR3: CACPDRGLVDTQYF. CDR3 sequence (DNA): TGTGCCTGTCCGGACAGGGGGTTGGTCGATACGCAGTATTTT.

The chain uses TRBV12-3 or TRBV12-4 and TRBJ2-1; 7 bases match TRBD2. This CDR3 is 11 amino acids long. J was trimmed by 15 bases and V by 5 bases; bases with no gene match: 7. The CDR3 protein is CASSAGLTPFF. CDR3 coding DNA: TGTGCCAGCAGTGCGGGACTAACCCCGTTCTTC.

This clonotype was seen many times. The V and J genes are TRBV5-1 and TRBJ2-2; D unresolved. Germline values: CDR1 SGHRS, CDR2 YFSETQ. V was cut by 6 bases and J by 1 base, with 10 bases left in between. This CDR3 has 14 amino acids. Here the CDR3 DNA reads TGCGCCAGCATGGGGTTGGGGAACACCGGGGAGCTGTTTTTT. Protein: CASMGLGNTGELFF.

This clonotype has a count of ten or more. The chain uses TRBV5-1 and TRBJ2-2; the D gene could be TRBD1 or TRBD2 (6 bases each). The CDR3 extends over 18 amino acids. V dropped 4 bases and J dropped 5 bases, with 24 bases sitting between them. Germline CDR1 SGHRS, CDR2 YFSETQ. In nucleotides, the CDR3 is TGCGCCAGCAGCCACTCACGCATCGGGGGCGCGGTTACCGGGGAGCTGTTTTTT. It translates to CASSHSRIGGAVTGELFF.

The sample holds many counts of this clonotype. V is TRBV7-2 and J is TRBJ2-7, with 9 nucleotides matching TRBD2. CDR1 and CDR2 (germline): SGHTA, FQGNSA. This CDR3 is built from 20 residues. V shed 2 bases, J shed 0 bases, and the junction held 17 bases outside the gene matches. The CDR3 is CASSLTSGTSLRVGSYEQYF. For the CDR3, the DNA is TGTGCCAGCAGCTTAACCTCCGGGACTAGCTTAAGAGTGGGCTCCTACGAGCAGTACTTC.